This TCR beta chain originates from a study of long-term antiretroviral therapy in people with HIV. As to this clone: Its antigen is currently unknown.

Sequencing relied on immunoSEQ assay v3.0, run at survey level. Libraries were prepared by immunoSEQ multiplex PCR; TCRdb keeps only in-frame clonotypes and omits some of them. The data show 15,000 to 20,000 clones, with about 88% seen just once and more than 10% held by the top ten. Germline V gives CDR1 MNHNY, CDR2 SVGAGI (reference sequence). Trimming pared 4 bases from V and 4 bases from J, leaving 14 bases between. The CDR3 has 15 amino acids. General observations from the study: Once patients were on ART, diversity went higher but still fell short of transplant donor controls. HIV repertoires showed narrower CDR3 length ranges than controls. Clones showing expansion before ART dominated the repertoire at all time points.

Every one of the participants with HIV received treatment in the United States. Sequenced here: unsorted PBMCs, sampled 6.9 years after starting antiretroviral therapy. The receptor was isolated from a man in his fifties or sixties with HIV. V and J are TRBV6-6 and TRBJ2-1; tentatively, D is TRBD1 or TRBD2 (5 bases each). The CDR3 nucleotides read TGTGCCAGCAGTTTGGGGACCCCTGCTTACAATGAGCAGTTCTTC. Translation: CASSLGTPAYNEQFF.